These T cell receptor beta chains were read from a single sample in a study of shared clonotypes between healthy human individuals. The assay was immunoSEQ multiplex PCR, and TCRdb's table has in-frame clones only and misses some. Seen here are 550,000 to 650,000 clones, around 96% observed once, and the top ten hold around 0.1%. Sequenced input: naive CD8+ T cells sorted from blood. The receptor set was obtained from a woman in her thirties in good health. Each CDR3 is given with its conserved first and last residue. D genes are given only for firm matches. Clone size is not always given. Where it is, it says once, few, many or a class for expanded clones.

. TRBJ2-7 TRBV4-1 . CATSFSTGGYEQYF TGCGCCACCTCATTTTCCACTGGGGGCTACGAGCAGTACTTC
TRBD1 TRBJ2-7 TRBV5-6 . CASSYRGYEQYF TGTGCCAGCAGCTACAGGGGCTACGAGCAGTACTTC
. TRBJ1-2 TRBV25-1 . CASRASDNYGYTF TGTGCCAGCAGAGCAAGCGATAACTATGGCTACACCTTC
TRBD2 TRBJ2-1 TRBV27 . CASSPTSGFSYNEQFF TGTGCCAGCAGCCCGACTAGCGGGTTCTCCTACAATGAGCAGTTCTTC
TRBD1 TRBJ1-4 TRBV28 . CASSPLKAHRDSRKLFF TGTGCCAGCAGTCCCCTCAAGGCCCACCGGGACAGTAGAAAACTGTTTTTT
TRBD1 TRBJ2-7 TRBV28 . CASSPRDRGYEQYF TGTGCCAGCAGTCCCCGGGACAGGGGCTACGAGCAGTACTTC
TRBD2 TRBJ2-1 TRBV19 . CASRRPEGTSGRDEQFF TGTGCCAGTAGACGCCCTGAAGGGACTAGCGGGAGAGACGAGCAGTTCTTC
. TRBJ1-1 TRBV4-1 few CASSPRGDTEAFF TGCGCCAGCAGCCCTAGGGGGGACACTGAAGCTTTCTTT
. TRBJ2-5 TRBV11-2 . CASSPNLSPETQYF TGTGCCAGCAGCCCTAATTTGTCCCCGGAGACCCAGTACTTC
. TRBJ1-2 TRBV28 . CASSPSTPEGSIGYGYTF TGTGCCAGCAGTCCCTCGACCCCCGAGGGCAGTATAGGGTATGGCTACACCTTC
. TRBJ1-1 TRBV5-6 . CASRTGTGGTEAFF TGTGCCAGCAGGACGGGAACCGGGGGCACTGAAGCTTTCTTT
TRBD1 TRBJ2-7 TRBV4-1 . CASSPKGPGWQGVGEQYF TGCGCCAGCAGCCCCAAGGGCCCTGGCTGGCAGGGGGTGGGCGAGCAGTACTTC
. TRBJ1-5 TRBV28 . CASTGGSSNQPQHF TGTGCCAGCACGGGGGGAAGTAGCAATCAGCCCCAGCATTTT
. TRBJ2-7 TRBV28 once CASSFPGHQSTYEQYF TGTGCCAGCAGTTTCCCGGGACACCAGTCCACCTACGAGCAGTACTTC
. TRBJ2-6 TRBV4-1 . CASSHTANSGANVLTF TGCGCCAGCAGCCACACAGCGAACTCTGGGGCCAACGTCCTGACTTTC
. TRBJ2-7 TRBV5-6 . CASSLDRRAHYEQYF TGTGCCAGCAGTTTGGACCGCAGAGCCCACTACGAGCAGTACTTC
. TRBJ1-1 TRBV7-9 . CASSPRGGNTEAFF TGTGCCAGCAGCCCCCGAGGCGGAAACACTGAAGCTTTCTTT
TRBD1 TRBJ2-7 TRBV19 . CASSILGTGEDEQYF TGTGCCAGTAGTATCCTGGGGACAGGGGAAGACGAGCAGTACTTC
TRBD1 TRBJ2-1 TRBV15 . CATSRGGDSLFNEQFF TGTGCCACCAGCAGAGGTGGGGACAGCTTGTTCAATGAGCAGTTCTTC
TRBD1 TRBJ2-1 TRBV27 . CASSATQGGYNEQFF TGTGCCAGCAGCGCCACACAGGGGGGCTACAATGAGCAGTTCTTC
. TRBJ2-2 TRBV5-4 . CASSFGPAGGRTGELFF TGTGCCAGCAGCTTTGGGCCTGCCGGGGGCCGCACCGGGGAGCTGTTTTTT
. TRBJ1-5 TRBV2 . CASSDYISNQPQHF TGTGCCAGCAGTGACTACATTAGCAATCAGCCCCAGCATTTT
TRBD1 TRBJ1-5 TRBV5-8 once CASSWGQGARQPQHF TGTGCCAGCAGCTGGGGGCAGGGGGCGAGGCAGCCCCAGCATTTT
. TRBJ2-1 TRBV5-5 . CASSTLRVQHNEQFF TGTGCCAGCAGCACCCTAAGGGTCCAACACAATGAGCAGTTCTTC
. TRBJ1-3 TRBV5-6 . CASSIETGTSSGNTIYF TGTGCCAGCAGCATTGAAACAGGGACCTCCTCTGGAAACACCATATATTTT
TRBD1 TRBJ1-1 TRBV6-6 few CASSSGGATEAFF TGTGCCAGCAGTTCAGGGGGCGCGACTGAAGCTTTCTTT
TRBD2 TRBJ2-7 TRBV4-2 . CASSDASGSYEQYF TGTGCCAGCAGCGACGCTAGCGGGAGCTACGAGCAGTACTTC
. TRBJ1-4 TRBV6-5 . CASRGDGANEKLFF TGTGCCAGCCGGGGGGACGGAGCTAATGAAAAACTGTTTTTT
TRBD1 TRBJ2-5 TRBV28 . CASSVPRDRGFFQETQYF TGTGCCAGCAGCGTTCCCCGGGACAGGGGGTTCTTCCAAGAGACCCAGTACTTC
TRBD2 TRBJ2-7 TRBV5-4 . CASSSKKRGYYEQYF TGTGCCAGCAGCTCGAAGAAGCGGGGGTACTACGAGCAGTACTTC
. TRBJ2-2 TRBV15 . CATSSTWTGELFF TGTGCCACCAGCTCTACATGGACCGGGGAGCTGTTTTTT
. TRBJ2-7 TRBV7-7 . CASSPARGGEQYF TGTGCCAGCAGTCCCGCGAGGGGAGGCGAGCAGTACTTC
. TRBJ2-2 TRBV28 . CASSPGQFNTGELFF TGTGCCAGCAGCCCCGGGCAGTTTAACACCGGGGAGCTGTTTTTT
TRBD2 TRBJ2-2 TRBV28 . CASSFRRGRAVNTGELFF TGTGCCAGCAGTTTTCGTCGGGGGAGGGCGGTAAACACCGGGGAGCTGTTTTTT
. TRBJ1-3 TRBV7-9 . CASSPHRDKYIGNTIYF TGTGCCAGCAGCCCCCACCGGGACAAATATATCGGAAACACCATATATTTT
TRBD1 TRBJ2-7 TRBV6-5 . CASQGSADRAYEQYF TGTGCCAGCCAGGGATCAGCGGACAGGGCCTACGAGCAGTACTTC
. TRBJ1-3 TRBV5-6 . CASSLWGSGNTIYF TGTGCCAGCAGCTTGTGGGGCTCTGGAAACACCATATATTTT
TRBD1 TRBJ2-7 TRBV6-1 . CASSVLDRGSMREQYF TGTGCCAGCAGTGTATTGGACAGGGGGTCGATGAGGGAGCAGTACTTC
. TRBJ2-3 TRBV11-2 . CASSLMATDTQYF TGTGCCAGCAGCTTGATGGCCACAGATACGCAGTATTTT
TRBD2 TRBJ2-7 TRBV6-1 . CASSDESGNPHEQYF TGTGCCAGCAGTGACGAGAGCGGGAACCCTCATGAGCAGTACTTC
. TRBJ2-3 TRBV30 . CAWSSGQSTDTQYF TGTGCCTGGAGTAGCGGGCAGAGCACAGATACGCAGTATTTT
. TRBJ1-1 TRBV6-5 . CASSPRPGGNTEAFF TGTGCCAGCAGCCCGCGACCTGGGGGGAACACTGAAGCTTTCTTT
TRBD2 TRBJ2-5 TRBV2 . CASSEATSGIVGQETQYF TGTGCCAGCAGTGAAGCGACTAGCGGGATAGTGGGCCAAGAGACCCAGTACTTC
. TRBJ2-3 TRBV28 once CASSLTGRRAQDTQYF TGTGCCAGCAGTTTAACCGGGCGAAGGGCCCAAGATACGCAGTATTTT
TRBD1 TRBJ2-7 TRBV7-9 . CASSVGQGVEKYYEQYF TGTGCCAGCAGCGTGGGACAGGGGGTCGAGAAATACTACGAGCAGTACTTC